These T cell receptor beta chains were read from a single sample in a study of CD8 T cells in ankylosing spondylitis. TCRdb reprocessed the 5' RACE reads via MiXCR and lists one record per CDR3 protein. The sample includes 69,000 or so distinct CDR3 sequences, under 5.5% of them seen just once. Sample: blood, either unsorted or a sorted T cell fraction (not recorded which). All receptors derive from a male donor with ankylosing spondylitis or in good health (not recorded which). CDR3s include the opening cysteine and the closing phenylalanine or tryptophan. The order of the fields is clone size, D gene, V gene, J gene, CDR3 protein, CDR3 DNA. A D gene is named only where the DNA matches it firmly. Clone size is given as once, few, many, or a class for an expanded clone.

many	-	TRBV12-3/TRBV12-4	TRBJ2-5	CASSFLGEETQYF	TGTGCCAGCAGTTTTCTTGGGGAAGAGACCCAGTACTTC
many	-	TRBV27	TRBJ2-3	CASATSATQYF	TGTGCCAGCGCGACTAGTGCCACGCAGTATTTT
many	TRBD1	TRBV9	TRBJ2-7	CASSVVKKRYRGKGYEQYF	TGTGCCAGCAGCGTAGTGAAAAAGAGGTACAGGGGAAAGGGTTACGAGCAGTACTTC
once	-	TRBV12-3/TRBV12-4	TRBJ1-5	CANKGEAAQNQPQHF	TGTGCCAACAAAGGGGAGGCAGCCCAAAATCAGCCCCAGCATTTT
many	TRBD1	TRBV6-2/TRBV6-3	TRBJ2-7	CAGTGGDSYEQYF	TGTGCCGGAACAGGGGGAGATTCCTACGAGCAGTACTTC
many	-	TRBV5-1	TRBJ1-6	CASSEGTLRSPLHF	TGCGCCAGCAGTGAAGGGACTCTGAGGTCACCCCTCCACTTT
many	-	TRBV13	TRBJ1-1	CASSFSYTEAFF	TGTGCCAGCAGCTTCAGCTACACTGAAGCTTTCTTT
many	TRBD2	TRBV14	TRBJ2-5	CASSQQLAGGQETQYF	TGTGCCAGCAGCCAACAACTAGCGGGGGGCCAAGAGACCCAGTACTTC
many	TRBD2	TRBV7-7	TRBJ2-1	CASSFSSGGAYYNEQFF	TGTGCTAGCAGCTTTTCCAGCGGGGGGGCCTACTACAATGAGCAGTTCTTC
many	TRBD2	TRBV20-1	TRBJ2-2	CSAPWGGNTGELFF	TGCAGTGCCCCTTGGGGGGGGAACACCGGGGAGCTGTTTTTT